The sequence of this T cell receptor (beta chain) was determined in a study of cytotoxic CD8 clonotypes in ibrutinib-treated CLL (dated by TCRdb to the early 2020s). For the study in its entirety: The cohort had about a dozen relapsed/refractory and around 16 treatment-naive patients; about 17 were IGHV unmutated. Cryopreserved peripheral blood mononuclear cells were obtained before treatment, at response, and at either sustained remission or disease progression. Patients were still on ibrutinib when every remission and progressive disease sample was collected. On average, each sample had some 250,000 productive templates and more than 75,000 productive rearrangements. Response samples were taken after a median of roughly a year on treatment, ranging from about 6 to 36 months. Partial responses were observed in around 25 patients and complete responses in 2; after a median follow-up of roughly 62 months, remission was maintained in around 14 patients and progression was observed in around twelve. Longitudinal samples were obtainable from about 30% of the roughly 86 participants in the trial. The investigation overall reported the following: Baseline clonality was found to be higher than that of age-matched healthy donors and was strongly correlated with circulating CD8+ T-cell counts. Lymph node repertoires were not examined, and the timing of sampling was not matched between patients in sustained remission and those whose disease progressed. Public clonotypes were found to be uncommon and were observed to contract or remain stable during treatment; the increase in clonality was shown to reflect expansion of private clonotypes at ibrutinib response. Clonality increased at ibrutinib response, stayed stable in sustained remission, and fell back toward baseline at progression.

The time point label for this specimen denotes: roughly 23 months on ibrutinib. For TCR beta library preparation, 1.5 to 2.5 micrograms of genomic DNA was extracted from cryopreserved PBMCs. Longitudinal blood samples from CLL patients on ibrutinib monotherapy underwent high-throughput TCR beta sequencing. Patients were enrolled in a phase 2 open-label single-center ibrutinib monotherapy trial. This clone was found a few times. The antigen this receptor binds is unknown. No base quality information exists; no much larger clone differs at one position. A MiSeq instrument was used for deep resolution sequencing, which targeted depths ranging from 1 in 1 million up to 1 in 200,000 T cells, with coverage averaging 10x for each clonotype. The immunoSEQ hsTCRB Kit was used to generate the TCR beta libraries. The authors' pipeline ran thus. ImmunoSEQ Data Assistant and ImmunoSEQ Analyzer were used for data analysis, and V, D and J genes were assigned according to IMGT definitions. Clonality was computed as one minus normalized Shannon entropy of productive rearrangement frequencies, ranging from 0 to 1. Only overrepresented clonotypes making up at least 0.05% of the repertoire of each patient were included in the public clonotype analysis. Thirteen repertoires from age-matched healthy donors, obtained from immuneACCESS, served as clonality controls. In its TCRdb copy, this immuneACCESS table keeps in-frame sequences only and misses some clones. Where compared with another copy, unresolved V genes explain less than half of these, and the others have no known cause. V and J calls and clone size are those listed in that table; D and trimming were worked out from the DNA. The sample contains more than 110,000 clones, 75% to 80% of them found a single time. The ten top clones hold 4.5% to 6.5% of the sample.

CDR1 and CDR2, looked up from the germline V gene, are SNHLY and FYNNEI. Trimming at the junction amounts to 5 bases on V and 4 bases on J, and the germline ends lie 18 bases apart. Spanning cysteine to phenylalanine, the CDR3 consists of 15 amino acids. The sequence is cut down to CDR3 DNA, 45 bases in frame from base 1. The material was PBMCs, obtained after 24 months of ibrutinib treatment. The V gene is TRBV2 and the J gene is TRBJ2-7, and possibly TRBD1, on 5 matching bases. The TCR comes from a human donor with chronic lymphocytic leukemia. The bases read TGTGCCAGCAGTCTCAGGGATGGGGCAGGATACGAGCAGTACTTC. Translated, it reads CASSLRDGAGYEQYF. With all but the CDR3 taken from the reference TRBV2 and TRBJ2-7 genes, the full variable domain is: EPEVTQTPSHQVTQMGQEVILRCVPISNHLYFYWYRQILGQKVEFLVSFYNNEISEKSEIFDDQFSVERPDGSNFTLKIRSTKLEDSAMYFCASSLRDGAGYEQYFGPGTRLTVT.